This T cell receptor beta chain was identified in a study of blood T cell repertoires in COVID-19. On the study more broadly: Some COVID-19 samples were acute and others convalescent; all came from the United States, Italy and Spain. Sample material is recorded as cDNA or gDNA derived from T cells, B-cell-depleted T cells, or PBMCs.

Authors' methods: Nucleated cell counts were estimated from reference gene primer amplification. Profiled with immunoSEQ multiplex PCR; TCRdb holds only in-frame clones, not every one. Clonal size and the V and J genes are those of that table, whereas D and trimming came from the DNA. Of a few hundred thousand clones listed, less than 85% are singletons. V lost 1 base and J lost 2, with 12 bases in between. The CDR3 covers 16 residues. Germline loops: CDR1 LNHDA, CDR2 SQIVND (reference sequence). The TCR comes from a woman in her late teens or twenties with acute or convalescent COVID-19. The chain joins TRBV19 to TRBJ1-5; no reliable D call. Sequencing was done on a sample of peripheral blood. CDR3 amino acids: CASSIAGRSGNQPQHF. Here the CDR3 DNA reads TGTGCCAGTAGTATAGCTGGGAGATCGGGCAATCAGCCCCAGCATTTT.